This T cell receptor (beta chain) was sequenced for a study of blood T cell repertoires in COVID-19. Study context: Specimens from acute and convalescent COVID-19 originated in the United States, Italy and Spain. The analysed material was cDNA or gDNA that came from T cells, B-cell-depleted T cells, or PBMCs.

This clone was seen once. J lost 5 bases, V lost 1 base, and 14 bases had no gene match. Germline V lookup: CDR1 SNHLY, CDR2 FYNNEI. The CDR3 covers 17 residues. In the authors' workflow: Quantification of nucleated cells was approximated via reference gene primer amplification. Clones were sequenced by immunoSEQ multiplex PCR, and TCRdb holds only the in-frame ones, with some missing. V, J and clone size are taken as reported in that table, and D and trimming were inferred from the DNA itself. The sample consists of about 43,000 clones, 75% to 90% of them appearing once. The receptor was derived from a human donor in a cohort sampled during active COVID-19. The chain combines TRBV2 with TRBJ2-7; 7 bases fit TRBD1. What was sequenced was peripheral blood. The chain's CDR3 is CASSEDPIGGYKDEQYF. In DNA form, the CDR3 reads TGTGCCAGCAGTGAAGACCCTATAGGGGGCTATAAGGACGAGCAGTACTTC.